A single sample is the source of the 16 T cell receptor beta chains below, sequenced in a study of lymphopenia after photon versus proton radiotherapy. Sequencing was performed with immunoSEQ multiplex PCR; in TCRdb, only in-frame clones are kept and a portion is missing. The table has roughly 150,000 clones, about 85% seen once; the top ten hold around 4.6%. Material: peripheral blood, obtained from a patient treated with photon-based radiotherapy. The receptors come from a man between 45 and 60 years old with gastric cancer.

The genes are TRBV5-6 and TRBJ2-3, with 8 bases aligning to TRBD2. There are 15 residues in the CDR3. J gave up 2 bases and V 4 bases, and 6 bases lay outside the gene matches. Per the germline V gene, CDR1 is SGHDT and CDR2 is YYEEEE. For the CDR3, the DNA is TGTGCCAGCAGCCATAGCGGGACTAACACAGATACGCAGTATTTT. This translates into CASSHSGTNTDTQYF.

J is TRBJ1-2 and V is TRBV25-1, with D possibly TRBD1 on 6 matching bases. The CDR3 loop spans 17 amino acids. Germline CDR1 MGHDK, CDR2 SYGVNS. The V end lost 5 bases, the J end lost 7 bases, and 26 bases lay between the germline ends. The CDR3 sequence is CASSSSTETGYEGGYTF. CDR3 DNA sequence: TGTGCCAGCAGTTCCTCTACCGAAACAGGGTATGAGGGTGGCTACACCTTC.

CDR3 nucleotide sequence: TGCGCCAGCAGCTTGGCGTCGGCGGGAAGGGATACGCAGTATTTT. Its protein is CASSLASAGRDTQYF. The V gene is TRBV5-1, the J gene TRBJ2-3, with D tentatively TRBD2 (6 bases). Between the trimmed V and J ends, which lost 0 bases and 6 bases, there was a span of 14 bases. Germline CDR1 and CDR2: SGHRS and YFSETQ. This CDR3 spans 15 amino acids.

The chain carries TRBV27 and TRBJ1-1; TRBD1 might be the D (5 bases). V was cut by 4 bases and J by 3 bases, with 15 bases left in between. This CDR3 is 15 amino acids long. The germline V gene encodes CDR1 MNHEY and CDR2 SMNVEV (reference sequence). As DNA, the CDR3 is TGTGCCAGCAGTTCCCTTCCGGGGGTGTACACTGAAGCTTTCTTT. Translating gives CASSSLPGVYTEAFF.

The chain's CDR3 is CASSYDTGIYEQYF. The CDR3 DNA is TGTGCCAGCAGTTACGACACAGGGATCTACGAGCAGTACTTC. The gene calls are TRBV6-5 and TRBJ2-7; weak D call: TRBD1 (6 bases). This CDR3 has 14 amino acids. Germline V lookup: CDR1 MNHEY, CDR2 SVGAGI. Deletions cut 2 bases from V and 3 bases from J, with 11 bases between.

The CDR3 sequence is CASSKARQDANTGELFF. CDR3 nucleotides: TGTGCCAGCAGCAAAGCGCGACAGGACGCGAACACCGGGGAGCTGTTTTTT. V gene TRBV21-1 combines with J gene TRBJ2-2; the table's D call, TRBD1, has no DNA check behind it. TRBV21-1 counts as a pseudogene. CDR3 length: 17 amino acids.

The chain carries TRBV2 and TRBJ2-7; D is undetermined. The CDR3 sequence is 12 residues long. Trimming took off 1 base at V and 4 bases at J, with 5 bases between the two ends. The germline V gene encodes CDR1 SNHLY and CDR2 FYNNEI. CDR3 in DNA: TGTGCCAGCAGTGAAGACTGGTACGAGCAGTACTTC. Its protein product is CASSEDWYEQYF.

The chain employs TRBV4-1 and TRBJ1-2; 7 nucleotides agree with TRBD1. With V trimmed by 1 base and J by 6 bases, 11 bases remained unmatched. The CDR3 spans 16 residues. The germline gives CDR1 MGHRA, CDR2 YSYEKL. The CDR3 sequence: CASSQVGRGGLDGYTF. For the CDR3, the DNA is TGCGCCAGCAGCCAAGTAGGCAGGGGGGGATTGGATGGCTACACCTTC.

V and J are TRBV27 and TRBJ1-4; D unresolved. V was pared by 3 bases and J by 3 bases, with 5 bases between. CDR1 and CDR2 (germline): MNHEY, SMNVEV (reference sequence). The CDR3 has 13 residues. In DNA, the CDR3 is TGTGCCAGCAGTTTCGGTCCTAATGAAAAACTGTTTTTT. Its translation is CASSFGPNEKLFF.

There are a few counts of this clone. This chain links TRBV19 with TRBJ1-5; D may be TRBD1 (6 bases). Trimming pared 4 bases from V and 5 bases from J, leaving 12 bases between. Looked up from germline, CDR1 is LNHDA and CDR2 is SQIVND (reference sequence). The CDR3 has 14 amino acids. In DNA, the CDR3 is TGTGCCAGTAGTACCAACAGGGTCGATCAGCCCCAGCATTTT. This gives the protein CASSTNRVDQPQHF.

This clone was counted a few times. The rearrangement uses TRBV5-1 and TRBJ2-7; possible D gene TRBD2, 6 bases. The CDR3 has 15 residues. CDR1 SGHRS and CDR2 YFSETQ come from the germline V gene. V was clipped by 4 bases and J by 4 bases, with 18 bases between them. The CDR3 nucleotides read TGCGCCAGCAGCCCTGGGGTCGGGAGTAGTTACGAGCAGTACTTC. As protein: CASSPGVGSSYEQYF.

This sequence joins TRBV28 and TRBJ1-4; D gene unclear. This CDR3 is 12 amino acids long. Trimming cost V 2 bases and J 11 bases, with 9 bases left between them. CDR1 is MDHEN and CDR2 is SYDVKM in the germline V gene. Here the CDR3 reads CASSLRERKLFF. CDR3 DNA sequence: TGTGCCAGCAGTTTAAGGGAGCGGAAACTGTTTTTT.

V is TRBV18 and J is TRBJ1-1, with D hard to call. V lost 0 bases to trimming and J lost 5 bases, with 10 bases between them. CDR3 length: 14 residues. Germline V gene lookup returns CDR1 KGHSH and CDR2 LQKENI. CDR3 protein: CASSPPPYGTEAFF. The CDR3 nucleotides read TGTGCCAGCTCACCACCCCCGTACGGAACTGAAGCTTTCTTT. The variable domain in full, completed from reference TRBV18 and TRBJ1-1, reads NAGVMQNPRHLVRRRGQEARLRCSPMKGHSHVYWYRQLPEEGLKFMVYLQKENIIDESGMPKERFSAEFPKEGPSILRIQQVVRGDSAAYFCASSPPPYGTEAFFGQGTRLTVV.

The chain recombines TRBV10-3 with TRBJ1-2; 7 bases map to TRBD1. This CDR3 is 13 amino acids long. Germline CDR1 and CDR2: ENHRY and SYGVKD. Trimming took 3 bases from V and 7 from J; bases not matched to a gene: 5. The CDR3 is CAISEQGIGGYTF. In DNA, the CDR3 is TGTGCCATCAGTGAACAGGGGATAGGTGGCTACACCTTC.

J is TRBJ2-7 and V is TRBV13, with 8 bases aligning to TRBD2. This CDR3 spans 14 amino acids. Germline V gene data show CDR1 as PRHDT and CDR2 as FYEKMQ (reference sequence). Trimming took 8 bases from V and 7 from J; bases not matched to a gene: 13. The CDR3 region has the DNA TGTGCCAGCCGCAGAGCGGGCCGGGGGGGAGAGCAGTACTTC. Translated: CASRRAGRGGEQYF. The full variable domain, with the rest looked up from reference TRBV13 and TRBJ2-7, is AAGVIQSPRHLIKEKRETATLKCYPIPRHDTVYWYQQGPGQDPQFLISFYEKMQSDKGSIPDRFSAQQFSDYHSELNMSSLELGDSALYFCASRRAGRGGEQYFGPGTRLTVT.

The DNA for the CDR3 is TGTGCCAGCAGTTCCTTGCCTCAGGGGAAACACACAGATACGCAGTATTTT. It encodes CASSSLPQGKHTDTQYF. This chain uses TRBV28 with TRBJ2-3; D may be TRBD1 (6 bases). Germline loops: CDR1 MDHEN, CDR2 SYDVKM. The CDR3 covers 17 residues. Deletions cut 4 bases from V and 2 bases from J, with 19 bases between.